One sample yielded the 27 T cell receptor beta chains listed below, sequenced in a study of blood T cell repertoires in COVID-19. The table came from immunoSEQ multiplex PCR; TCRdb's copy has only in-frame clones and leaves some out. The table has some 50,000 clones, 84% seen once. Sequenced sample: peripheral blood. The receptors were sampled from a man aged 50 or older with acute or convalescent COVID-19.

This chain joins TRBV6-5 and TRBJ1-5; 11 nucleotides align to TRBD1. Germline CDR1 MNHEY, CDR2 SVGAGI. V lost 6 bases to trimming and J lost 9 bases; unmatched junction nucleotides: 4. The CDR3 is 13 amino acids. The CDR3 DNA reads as TGTGCCAGCAGGGGGACAGGGGGATGGCCCCAGCATTTT. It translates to CASRGTGGWPQHF.

The CDR3 region is CASSFVGTGRYEQYF. Written as DNA, the CDR3 is TGTGCCAGCAGCTTCGTCGGGACAGGGCGCTACGAGCAGTACTTC. This chain joins TRBV7-9 and TRBJ2-7, with TRBD1 identical over 9 bases. After removal of 3 bases from V and 3 bases from J, the junction contained 6 bases not matched to a gene. CDR3 size: 15 residues. Germline V gene lookup returns CDR1 SEHNR and CDR2 FQNEAQ (reference sequence).

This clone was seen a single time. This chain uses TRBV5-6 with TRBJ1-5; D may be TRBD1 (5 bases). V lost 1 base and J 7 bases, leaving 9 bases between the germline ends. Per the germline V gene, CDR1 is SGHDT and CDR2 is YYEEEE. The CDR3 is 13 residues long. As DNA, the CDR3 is TGTGCCAGCAGCTTGTCAGGGTACCAGCCCCAGCATTTT. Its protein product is CASSLSGYQPQHF. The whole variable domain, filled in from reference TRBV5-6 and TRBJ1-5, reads DAGVTQSPTHLIKTRGQQVTLRCSPKSGHDTVSWYQQALGQGPQFIFQYYEEEERQRGNFPDRFSGHQFPNYSSELNVNALLLGDSALYLCASSLSGYQPQHFGDGTRLSIL.

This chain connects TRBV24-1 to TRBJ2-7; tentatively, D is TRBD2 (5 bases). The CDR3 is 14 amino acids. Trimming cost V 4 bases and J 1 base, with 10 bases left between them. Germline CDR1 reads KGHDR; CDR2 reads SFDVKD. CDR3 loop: CATSEGGWSYEQYF. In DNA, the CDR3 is TGTGCCACCAGTGAGGGCGGGTGGTCCTACGAGCAGTACTTC.

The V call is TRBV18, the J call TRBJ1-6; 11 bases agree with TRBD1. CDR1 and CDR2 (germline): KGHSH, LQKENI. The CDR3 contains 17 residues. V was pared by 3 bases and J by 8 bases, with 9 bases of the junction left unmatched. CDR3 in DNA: TGTGCCAGCTCACCGACCGGGACAGGGGGGAATTATTCACCCCTCCACTTT. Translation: CASSPTGTGGNYSPLHF.

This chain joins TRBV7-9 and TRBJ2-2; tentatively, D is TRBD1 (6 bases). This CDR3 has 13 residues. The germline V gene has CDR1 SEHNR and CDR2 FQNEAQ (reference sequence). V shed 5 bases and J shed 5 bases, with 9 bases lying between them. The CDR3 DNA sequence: TGTGCCAGCAGCGAAGGGGGTACCGGGGAGCTGTTTTTT. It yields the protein CASSEGGTGELFF.

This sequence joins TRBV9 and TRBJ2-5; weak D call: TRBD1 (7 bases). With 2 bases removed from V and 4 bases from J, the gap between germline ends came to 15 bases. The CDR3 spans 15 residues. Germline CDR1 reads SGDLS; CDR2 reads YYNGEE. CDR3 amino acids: CASSVTGQEGETQYF. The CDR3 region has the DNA TGTGCCAGCAGCGTCACAGGACAGGAGGGAGAGACCCAGTACTTC.

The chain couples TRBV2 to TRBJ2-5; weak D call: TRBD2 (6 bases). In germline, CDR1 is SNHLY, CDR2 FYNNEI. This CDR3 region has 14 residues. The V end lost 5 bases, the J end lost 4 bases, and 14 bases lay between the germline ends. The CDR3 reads CASSPLRGAETQYF. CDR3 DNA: TGTGCCAGCAGTCCGTTGCGGGGTGCAGAGACCCAGTACTTC.

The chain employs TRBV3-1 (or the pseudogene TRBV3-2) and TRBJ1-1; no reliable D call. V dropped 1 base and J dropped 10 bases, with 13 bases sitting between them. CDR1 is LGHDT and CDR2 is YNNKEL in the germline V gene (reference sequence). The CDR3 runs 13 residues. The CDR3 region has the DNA TGTGCCAGCAGCCAAGTTCCTGGGTGGGCAGCTTTCTTT. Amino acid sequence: CASSQVPGWAAFF.

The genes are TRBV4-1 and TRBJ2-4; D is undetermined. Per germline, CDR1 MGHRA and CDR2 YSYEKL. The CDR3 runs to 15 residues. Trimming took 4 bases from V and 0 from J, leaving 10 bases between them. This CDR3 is CASSRTPLAKNIQYF. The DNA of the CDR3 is TGCGCCAGCAGCCGTACACCCCTAGCCAAAAACATTCAGTACTTC.

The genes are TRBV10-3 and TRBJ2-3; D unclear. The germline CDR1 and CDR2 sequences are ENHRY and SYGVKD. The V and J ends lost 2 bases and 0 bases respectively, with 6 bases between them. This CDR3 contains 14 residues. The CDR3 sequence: CAISEVPSTDTQYF. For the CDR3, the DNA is TGTGCCATCAGTGAGGTTCCGAGCACAGATACGCAGTATTTT.

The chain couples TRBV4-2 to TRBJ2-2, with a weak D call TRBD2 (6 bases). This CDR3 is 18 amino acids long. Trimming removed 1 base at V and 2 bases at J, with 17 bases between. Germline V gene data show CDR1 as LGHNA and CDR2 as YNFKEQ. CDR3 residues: CASSQAAGGGVNTGELFF. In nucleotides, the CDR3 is TGTGCCAGCAGCCAAGCCGCAGGCGGAGGGGTTAACACCGGGGAGCTGTTTTTT.

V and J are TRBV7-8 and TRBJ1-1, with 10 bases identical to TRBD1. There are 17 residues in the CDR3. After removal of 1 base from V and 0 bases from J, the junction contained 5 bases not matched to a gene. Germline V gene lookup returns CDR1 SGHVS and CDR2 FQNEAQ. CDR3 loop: CASSLGGQGLMNTEAFF. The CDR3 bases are TGTGCCAGCAGCTTAGGGGGACAGGGGCTCATGAACACTGAAGCTTTCTTT.

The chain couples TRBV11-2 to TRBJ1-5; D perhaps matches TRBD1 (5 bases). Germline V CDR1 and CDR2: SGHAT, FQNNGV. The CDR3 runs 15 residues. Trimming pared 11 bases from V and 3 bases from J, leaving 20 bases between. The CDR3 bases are TGTGCCGGCAAAACCGACAGTCCTGACAATCAGCCCCAGCATTTT. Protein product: CAGKTDSPDNQPQHF.

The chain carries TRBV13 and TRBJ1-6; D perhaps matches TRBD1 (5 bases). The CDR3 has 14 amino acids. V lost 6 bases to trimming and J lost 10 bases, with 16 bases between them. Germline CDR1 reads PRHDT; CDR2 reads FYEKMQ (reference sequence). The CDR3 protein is CASSYDSFSSPLHF. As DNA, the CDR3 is TGTGCCAGCAGTTATGACAGTTTTTCCTCACCCCTCCACTTT.

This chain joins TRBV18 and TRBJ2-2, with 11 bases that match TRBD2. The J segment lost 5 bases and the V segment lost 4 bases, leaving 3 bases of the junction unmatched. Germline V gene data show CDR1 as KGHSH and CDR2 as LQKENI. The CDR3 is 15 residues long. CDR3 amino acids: CASSLRTSGTGELFF. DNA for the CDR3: TGTGCCAGCTCACTTAGGACTAGCGGGACCGGGGAGCTGTTTTTT. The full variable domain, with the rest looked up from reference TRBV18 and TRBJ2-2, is NAGVMQNPRHLVRRRGQEARLRCSPMKGHSHVYWYRQLPEEGLKFMVYLQKENIIDESGMPKERFSAEFPKEGPSILRIQQVVRGDSAAYFCASSLRTSGTGELFFGEGSRLTVL.

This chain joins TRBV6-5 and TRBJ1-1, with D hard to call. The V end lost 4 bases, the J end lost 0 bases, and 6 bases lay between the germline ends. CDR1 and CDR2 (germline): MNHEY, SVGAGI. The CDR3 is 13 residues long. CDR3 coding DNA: TGTGCCAGCAGTTCGTCTTTGAACACTGAAGCTTTCTTT. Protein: CASSSSLNTEAFF.

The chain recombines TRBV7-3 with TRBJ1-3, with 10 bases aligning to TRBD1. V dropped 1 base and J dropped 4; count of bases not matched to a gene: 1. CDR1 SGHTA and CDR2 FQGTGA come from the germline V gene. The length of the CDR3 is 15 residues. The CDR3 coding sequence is TGTGCCAGCAGCTTAATGGGACAGGGGGGAAACACCATATATTTT. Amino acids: CASSLMGQGGNTIYF.

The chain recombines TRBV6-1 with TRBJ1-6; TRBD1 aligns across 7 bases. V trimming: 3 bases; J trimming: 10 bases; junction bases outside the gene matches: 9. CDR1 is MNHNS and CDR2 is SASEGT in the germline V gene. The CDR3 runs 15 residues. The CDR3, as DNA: TGTGCCAGCAGTGATAAGGGCAGGGGGGAATCACCCCTCCACTTT. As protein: CASSDKGRGESPLHF.

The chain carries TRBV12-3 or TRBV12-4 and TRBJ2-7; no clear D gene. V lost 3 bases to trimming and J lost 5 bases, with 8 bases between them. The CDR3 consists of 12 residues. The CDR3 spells CASSFLSNEQYF. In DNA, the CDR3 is TGTGCCAGCAGTTTTTTGTCCAACGAGCAGTACTTC.

This chain's CDR3 is CASSEGGDIYNSPLHF. The CDR3 nucleotides are TGCGCCAGCAGTGAGGGGGGGGACATCTATAATTCACCCCTCCACTTT. The chain carries TRBV10-2 and TRBJ1-6; a weak D match, TRBD1 (6 bases). Per germline, CDR1 WSHSY and CDR2 SAAADI. The CDR3 extends over 16 amino acids. Trimming shortened V by 2 bases and J by 3 bases, and 11 bases separated the two germline ends.

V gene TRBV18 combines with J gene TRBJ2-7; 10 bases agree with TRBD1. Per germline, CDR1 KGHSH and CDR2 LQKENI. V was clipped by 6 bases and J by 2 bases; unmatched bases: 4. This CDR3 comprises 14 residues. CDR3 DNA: TGTGCCAGCTCCCGGGACAGGGGAACCTACGAGCAGTACTTC. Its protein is CASSRDRGTYEQYF.

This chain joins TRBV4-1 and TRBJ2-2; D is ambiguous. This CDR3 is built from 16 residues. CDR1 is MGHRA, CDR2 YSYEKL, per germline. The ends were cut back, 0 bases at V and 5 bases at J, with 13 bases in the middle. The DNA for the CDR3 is TGCGCCAGCAGCCAAGATCATATGCCGAGTACCGGGGAGCTGTTTTTT. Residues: CASSQDHMPSTGELFF.

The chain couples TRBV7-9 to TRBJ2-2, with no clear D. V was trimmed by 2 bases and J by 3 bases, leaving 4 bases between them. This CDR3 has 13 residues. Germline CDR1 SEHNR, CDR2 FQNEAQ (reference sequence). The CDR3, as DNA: TGTGCCAGCAGCTTACGTGACACCGGGGAGCTGTTTTTT. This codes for CASSLRDTGELFF.

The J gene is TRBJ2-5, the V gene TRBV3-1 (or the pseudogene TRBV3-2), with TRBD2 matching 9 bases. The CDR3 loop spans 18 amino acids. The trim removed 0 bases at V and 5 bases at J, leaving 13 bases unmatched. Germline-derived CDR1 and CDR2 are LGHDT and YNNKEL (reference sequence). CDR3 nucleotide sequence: TGTGCCAGCAGCCAAGATGGTGGCGGGGGGGGCTTTATGGAGACCCAGTACTTC. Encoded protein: CASSQDGGGGGFMETQYF.

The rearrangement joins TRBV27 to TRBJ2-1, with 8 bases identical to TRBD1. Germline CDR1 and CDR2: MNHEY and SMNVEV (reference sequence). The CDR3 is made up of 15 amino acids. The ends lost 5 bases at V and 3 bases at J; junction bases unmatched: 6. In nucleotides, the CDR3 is TGTGCCAGCAGTCCCGGACAGGGTCTCTACAATGAGCAGTTCTTC. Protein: CASSPGQGLYNEQFF.

CDR3 sequence: CASSQDAGVVKLFF. The CDR3 DNA reads as TGCGCCAGCAGCCAAGACGCAGGGGTGGTTAAACTGTTTTTT. This sequence joins TRBV4-1 and TRBJ1-4; tentatively, D is TRBD1 (6 bases). The germline gives CDR1 MGHRA, CDR2 YSYEKL. CDR3 length: 14 residues. The ends were cut back, 0 bases at V and 11 bases at J, with 13 bases in the middle.